The rows below give T cell receptor beta chains drawn from one sample of a study of spatial heterogeneity in lung cancer. TCRdb reprocessed the 5' RACE reads with MiXCR, giving one entry per CDR3 protein. The data contain just under 95,000 distinct CDR3 sequences, around 12% of them seen just once; the ten biggest clones take up over 40%. The sample consisted of PBMCs, taken at surgery. The receptor set was obtained from a male donor with early-stage non-small cell lung cancer. Both conserved end residues are part of each CDR3. The order of the fields is V gene, J gene, D gene, clone size, CDR3 protein, CDR3 DNA. D genes are given only for firm matches. Part of the rows lack a size; the others show once, few, many or a class for expanded clones.

>TRBV4-2|TRBJ1-2|-|-
CASSQIEHGGYGYTF
TGTGCCAGCAGCCAAATCGAACATGGCGGCTATGGCTACACCTTC
>TRBV25-1|TRBJ2-6|TRBD1|few
CASSGRTGGSGANVLTF
TGTGCCAGCAGTGGGCGGACAGGAGGCTCTGGGGCCAACGTCCTGACTTTC
>TRBV20-1|TRBJ2-3|-|few
CSARGPSLDTQYF
TGCAGTGCTAGGGGACCGAGTTTGGATACGCAGTATTTT
>TRBV28|TRBJ2-3|TRBD2|many
CASSLWGSGGVTDTQYF
TGTGCCAGCAGTTTGTGGGGTAGCGGGGGGGTCACAGATACGCAGTATTTT
>TRBV4-3|TRBJ1-2|TRBD1|-
CASSQDLGTGVGYTF
TGCGCCAGCAGCCAAGATCTAGGTACAGGGGTCGGCTACACCTTC
>TRBV30|TRBJ2-3|-|-
CAWSNTDTQYF
TGTGCCTGGAGTAACACAGATACGCAGTATTTT
>TRBV15|TRBJ1-1|-|-
CATSRDQGEAFF
TGTGCCACCAGCAGAGATCAAGGTGAAGCTTTCTTT
>TRBV5-4|TRBJ2-3|-|few
CASSPMGSVSTDTQYF
TGTGCCAGCAGCCCAATGGGTAGTGTCAGCACAGATACGCAGTATTTT
>TRBV7-6|TRBJ2-7|-|-
CASSLSQGPYEQYF
TGTGCCAGCAGCTTATCACAGGGTCCCTACGAGCAGTACTTC
>TRBV7-2|TRBJ2-3|-|-
CASSSTGFGDTQYF
TGTGCCAGCAGCTCTACGGGGTTCGGAGATACGCAGTATTTT
>TRBV5-1|TRBJ2-1|TRBD2|many
CASTLRGTSSYNEQFF
TGCGCCAGCACGCTCAGGGGGACTAGCAGTTACAATGAGCAGTTCTTC
>TRBV6-2/TRBV6-3|TRBJ1-1|-|few
CAIALAGGPGTEAFF
TGTGCCATCGCCTTGGCGGGGGGGCCGGGCACTGAAGCTTTCTTT
>TRBV6-4|TRBJ1-1|-|many
CASSETFATEAFF
TGTGCCAGCAGTGAAACGTTTGCGACTGAAGCTTTCTTT
>TRBV27|TRBJ1-4|TRBD1|-
CASSRGFGEKLFF
TGTGCCAGCAGCAGGGGGTTTGGTGAAAAACTGTTTTTT
>TRBV29-1|TRBJ2-5|-|many
CSGGSTQETQYF
TGCAGTGGTGGGTCCACCCAAGAGACCCAGTACTTC
>TRBV5-1|TRBJ1-1|-|-
CASSGGQENTEAFF
TGCGCCAGCAGCGGGGGACAAGAGAACACTGAAGCTTTCTTT
>TRBV7-2|TRBJ1-4|-|-
CASSLGGAGEKLFF
TGTGCCAGCAGCTTAGGCGGGGCTGGGGAAAAACTGTTTTTT
>TRBV12-3/TRBV12-4|TRBJ2-4|TRBD2|-
CASSPGGGGEYKNIQYF
TGTGCCAGCAGTCCCGGCGGGGGGGGCGAATACAAAAACATTCAGTACTTC
>TRBV5-4|TRBJ2-2|-|-
CASSFLTGYNTGELFF
TGTGCCAGCAGCTTCCTAACGGGGTATAACACCGGGGAGCTGTTTTTT
>TRBV28|TRBJ2-7|TRBD2|-
CASSPGLDVRHEQYF
TGTGCCAGCAGTCCCGGACTAGATGTACGCCACGAGCAGTACTTC
>TRBV5-1|TRBJ1-2|TRBD1|few
CASSLARTGDANGYTF
TGCGCCAGCAGCTTGGCCAGGACAGGGGACGCAAATGGCTACACCTTC
>TRBV20-1|TRBJ2-5|TRBD2|-
CSAPPGGVQETQYF
TGCAGTGCCCCGCCGGGGGGGGTACAAGAGACCCAGTACTTC
>TRBV28|TRBJ1-2|TRBD1|-
CASWTGDAYGYTF
TGTGCCAGCTGGACAGGGGATGCCTATGGCTACACCTTC